A selection of T cell receptor beta chains follows, all from one sample in a study of blood T cell repertoires in COVID-19. Produced via immunoSEQ multiplex PCR; TCRdb's table is partial and in-frame only. The sample includes tens of thousands of clones, around nine tenths of them seen just once. Sequenced sample: peripheral blood. The receptor set was obtained from a human donor in a cohort sampled during active COVID-19. Both conserved end residues are part of each CDR3.

j_call,v_call,cdr3_aa
TRBJ2-7,TRBV2,CASSEGSGLGIYEQYF
TRBJ2-7,TRBV18,CASSPPGLNYEQYF
TRBJ2-3,TRBV9,CASSVTSGGTTDTQYF
TRBJ2-3,TRBV11-3,CASSLAGYTDTQYF
TRBJ1-5,TRBV7-8,CASSRAGYRYSNQPQHF
TRBJ1-6,TRBV3-1/TRBV3-2,CASSGRAYNSPLHF
TRBJ2-5,TRBV15,CATSGRGTGGRETQYF
TRBJ1-2,TRBV6-2/TRBV6-3,CASSSHGTVYGYTF
TRBJ2-3,TRBV13,CASSSRTAPLDTQYF
TRBJ2-5,TRBV29-1,CSGIGGRLQETQYF
TRBJ2-1,TRBV4-3,CASSQGPGQETYNEQFF
TRBJ2-1,TRBV5-1,CASSLDQVTYNEQFF
TRBJ2-6,TRBV4-1,CASSDRQGAPSGANVLTF
TRBJ2-5,TRBV4-2,CASSQAPSVETQYF
TRBJ1-5,TRBV3-1/TRBV3-2,CASSQGGPRGPQHF
TRBJ2-3,TRBV9,CASSVSGVTDTQYF
TRBJ1-5,TRBV18,CASSPGQSGQPQHF
TRBJ2-2,TRBV5-4,CASSQGTYTGELFF
TRBJ2-1,TRBV12-5,CASGLVLTSGGRTNEQFF
TRBJ1-5,TRBV10-3,CAISSGQSYSNQPQHF
TRBJ1-1,TRBV18,CASSRQGGDTEAFF
TRBJ1-2,TRBV29-1,CSVVDGTGVLRDYGYTF
TRBJ1-4,TRBV7-9,CASSLGQGEKLFF
TRBJ1-5,TRBV19,CASRFTGANQPQHF
TRBJ2-1,TRBV6-1,CASSELTLEQFF
TRBJ2-7,TRBV2,CASSEAHSYEQYF
TRBJ2-3,TRBV6-5,CASSPGDTQYF
TRBJ2-2,TRBV5-1,CASSRQGGGELFF
TRBJ2-3,TRBV6-6,CASSPRWRGLVTDTQYF
TRBJ2-5,TRBV9,CASSVYGTEGQTQYF
TRBJ1-6,TRBV21-1,CASSKVIGQPNSPLHF
TRBJ1-6,TRBV19,CASKTGNGSPLHF
TRBJ2-7,TRBV4-3,CASSQDRQGAYEQYF
TRBJ2-7,TRBV7-8,CASRISYEQYF
TRBJ2-1,TRBV5-6,CASSFSGTGSYNEQFF
TRBJ2-7,TRBV5-1,CASSQGMRPSLYEQYF
TRBJ1-2,TRBV5-1,CASSWGTGYVNYGYTF
TRBJ1-6,TRBV7-2,CASSLQGSRDSPLHF
TRBJ1-1,TRBV7-2,CASSLSDRGLYTEAFF
TRBJ2-1,TRBV7-2,CASSPTSGGAHEQFF
TRBJ1-2,TRBV2,CASSDLGGPYGYTF
TRBJ1-1,TRBV7-3,CASSLDGDRRGANTEAFF
TRBJ1-1,TRBV19,CASSIQAVNTEAFF
TRBJ1-2,TRBV19,CASTRDREWGYTF
TRBJ2-7,TRBV9,CASSSQGLGYEQYF